These T cell receptor beta chains were read from a single sample in a study of shared clonotypes between healthy human individuals. Sequencing used immunoSEQ multiplex PCR; TCRdb keeps in-frame clones, though not all of them. The sample has about 490,000 clones, roughly four fifths seen once. Sequenced material: PBMCs. All receptors derive from a woman aged 40 to 50 in good health. Some clones in this sample may be carry-over from other donors' samples. The CDR3 runs from the conserved cysteine through the conserved F or W. The D gene is left open where the match is weak. Clone sizes are given selectively: once, few, many, or a class where the clone is expanded.

D: TRBD1
size: -
J: TRBJ2-7
V: TRBV27
CDR3: CASTKGDSRSYEQYF
DNA: TGTGCCAGCACCAAGGGGGACAGCCGTTCCTACGAGCAGTACTTC

D: -
size: -
J: TRBJ2-7
V: TRBV6-5
CDR3: CASRDPLYEQYF
DNA: TGTGCCAGCAGGGACCCCTTGTACGAGCAGTACTTC

D: TRBD2
size: -
J: TRBJ2-3
V: TRBV29-1
CDR3: CSVRGLAGAADTQYF
DNA: TGCAGCGTTCGCGGACTAGCGGGAGCGGCAGATACGCAGTATTTT

D: -
size: -
J: TRBJ1-1
V: TRBV4-3
CDR3: CASSQGLLENTEAFF
DNA: TGCGCCAGCAGCCAAGGCCTTCTGGAGAACACTGAAGCTTTCTTT

D: -
size: -
J: TRBJ2-5
V: TRBV5-1
CDR3: CASSLPGREETQYF
DNA: TGCGCCAGCAGCTTACCAGGACGAGAAGAGACCCAGTACTTC

D: TRBD1
size: -
J: TRBJ2-1
V: TRBV5-1
CDR3: CASSPGQGGHNEQFF
DNA: TGCGCCAGCAGCCCAGGACAGGGTGGCCACAATGAGCAGTTCTTC

D: -
size: -
J: TRBJ2-1
V: TRBV5-1
CDR3: CASSLSGNNEQFF
DNA: TGCGCCAGCAGCTTGTCAGGAAACAATGAGCAGTTCTTC

D: TRBD2
size: -
J: TRBJ2-7
V: TRBV29-1
CDR3: CSVSSGRDEQYF
DNA: TGCAGCGTAAGTAGCGGGAGGGACGAGCAGTACTTC

D: TRBD1
size: -
J: TRBJ2-3
V: TRBV27
CDR3: CASSLTYGQGSTDTQYF
DNA: TGTGCCAGCAGTTTAACCTACGGACAGGGGAGCACAGATACGCAGTATTTT

D: TRBD1
size: -
J: TRBJ2-1
V: TRBV28
CDR3: CASTNDRGTSSSSYNEQFF
DNA: TGTGCCAGCACCAACGACAGGGGGACATCGAGTAGCTCCTACAATGAGCAGTTCTTC

D: -
size: -
J: TRBJ1-5
V: TRBV18
CDR3: CASSQNRAASNQPQHF
DNA: TGTGCCAGCTCACAAAACAGGGCAGCTAGCAATCAGCCCCAGCATTTT

D: -
size: few
J: TRBJ1-2
V: TRBV14
CDR3: CASSPKGVWFSYGYTF
DNA: TGTGCCAGCAGCCCGAAAGGGGTGTGGTTTTCCTATGGCTACACCTTC

D: -
size: -
J: TRBJ2-2
V: TRBV5-1
CDR3: CASSLRTMLLGGTGELFF
DNA: TGCGCCAGCAGCCTCCGGACTATGCTACTTGGCGGCACCGGGGAGCTGTTTTTT

D: -
size: -
J: TRBJ2-5
V: TRBV7-9
CDR3: CASSLDGRGQETQYF
DNA: TGTGCCAGCAGCTTAGATGGCAGGGGCCAAGAGACCCAGTACTTC

D: -
size: -
J: TRBJ2-4
V: TRBV6-1
CDR3: CASSEEGDTLAKNIQYF
DNA: TGTGCCAGCAGTGAAGAGGGGGACACCCTAGCCAAAAACATTCAGTACTTC

D: -
size: -
J: TRBJ2-5
V: TRBV5-5
CDR3: CASSLTGSKVETQYF
DNA: TGTGCCAGCAGCTTGACAGGGAGTAAGGTCGAGACCCAGTACTTC

D: TRBD2
size: once
J: TRBJ2-2
V: TRBV7-8
CDR3: CASSLVFSGRANTGELFF
DNA: TGTGCCAGCAGCTTAGTGTTCTCAGGGAGGGCGAACACCGGGGAGCTGTTTTTT

D: -
size: -
J: TRBJ1-3
V: TRBV27
CDR3: CASSLASSGNTIYF
DNA: TGTGCCAGCAGTTTAGCCAGCTCTGGAAACACCATATATTTT

D: TRBD1
size: -
J: TRBJ1-2
V: TRBV5-6
CDR3: CASSLAGTGGNGYTF
DNA: TGTGCCAGCAGCTTGGCAGGGACAGGGGGGAATGGCTACACCTTC

D: -
size: -
J: TRBJ2-7
V: TRBV7-9
CDR3: CASSLAFEGEQYF
DNA: TGTGCCAGCAGCTTAGCATTCGAGGGCGAGCAGTACTTC

D: -
size: -
J: TRBJ1-1
V: TRBV21-1
CDR3: CASSNPTVNTEAFF
DNA: TGTGCCAGCAGCAATCCCACAGTGAACACTGAAGCTTTCTTT

D: TRBD1
size: -
J: TRBJ2-4
V: TRBV6-4
CDR3: CASSEQGGRDIQYF
DNA: TGTGCCAGCAGTGAACAGGGGGGTCGGGACATTCAGTACTTC

D: TRBD2
size: few
J: TRBJ2-7
V: TRBV28
CDR3: CASRSLGRVHEQYF
DNA: TGTGCCAGCCGCTCCTTGGGGAGGGTCCACGAGCAGTACTTC

D: -
size: -
J: TRBJ2-7
V: TRBV5-1
CDR3: CASSREGQTYEQYF
DNA: TGCGCCAGCAGTCGGGAGGGACAGACCTACGAGCAGTACTTC

D: -
size: -
J: TRBJ2-1
V: TRBV12-2
CDR3: CASRSDRGPLPTTYNEQFF
DNA: TGTGCAAGTCGCTCAGACAGGGGGCCTCTGCCTACCACCTACAATGAGCAGTTCTTC

D: -
size: -
J: TRBJ1-6
V: TRBV7-9
CDR3: CASSLELSATSPLHF
DNA: TGTGCCAGCAGCTTAGAGCTCTCGGCGACTTCACCCCTCCACTTT

D: TRBD2
size: -
J: TRBJ2-5
V: TRBV5-6
CDR3: CASSLSLAGGPSEETQYF
DNA: TGTGCCAGCAGCTTGAGCCTAGCGGGAGGGCCCTCGGAAGAGACCCAGTACTTC

D: TRBD1
size: -
J: TRBJ2-7
V: TRBV28
CDR3: CASTTPGTAYEQYF
DNA: TGTGCCAGCACCACCCCAGGGACAGCCTACGAGCAGTACTTC

D: -
size: -
J: TRBJ1-2
V: TRBV27
CDR3: CASRAGLFYGYTF
DNA: TGTGCCAGCAGGGCAGGACTCTTCTATGGCTACACCTTC

D: TRBD1
size: -
J: TRBJ1-2
V: TRBV4-1
CDR3: CASSQIGDRGPKGGYTF
DNA: TGCGCCAGCAGCCAAATCGGGGACAGAGGGCCCAAAGGGGGCTACACCTTC

D: TRBD1
size: -
J: TRBJ1-5
V: TRBV5-4
CDR3: CASSHRDSRNQPQHF
DNA: TGTGCCAGCAGCCACCGGGACAGTCGCAATCAGCCCCAGCATTTT

D: -
size: -
J: TRBJ2-5
V: TRBV7-8
CDR3: CASSLVGGRHQETQYF
DNA: TGTGCCAGCAGCTTAGTGGGAGGACGTCACCAAGAGACCCAGTACTTC

D: TRBD2
size: few
J: TRBJ2-2
V: TRBV5-1
CDR3: CASSSSGTTNTGELFF
DNA: TGCGCCAGCAGCTCGTCCGGGACTACGAACACCGGGGAGCTGTTTTTT

D: TRBD2
size: -
J: TRBJ2-3
V: TRBV4-1
CDR3: CASSQEAGGLADTQYF
DNA: TGCGCCAGCAGCCAAGAAGCCGGGGGGTTGGCAGATACGCAGTATTTT

D: TRBD2
size: -
J: TRBJ2-7
V: TRBV10-2
CDR3: CATQLAGGLYEQYF
DNA: TGCGCCACTCAGCTAGCGGGAGGGCTTTACGAGCAGTACTTC

D: TRBD2
size: -
J: TRBJ2-7
V: TRBV6-1
CDR3: CASSSSGSYEQYF
DNA: TGTGCCAGCAGTTCTAGCGGTTCCTACGAGCAGTACTTC

D: -
size: -
J: TRBJ2-5
V: TRBV13
CDR3: CASSPAGNQETQYF
DNA: TGTGCCAGCAGTCCCGCAGGAAACCAAGAGACCCAGTACTTC

D: -
size: -
J: TRBJ1-1
V: TRBV6-5
CDR3: CASSYSDGGLSEAFF
DNA: TGTGCCAGCAGTTACTCCGACGGAGGGTTATCTGAAGCTTTCTTT

D: TRBD2
size: -
J: TRBJ2-1
V: TRBV19
CDR3: CASSNSGRAENEQFF
DNA: TGTGCCAGTAGTAATAGCGGGAGGGCCGAGAATGAGCAGTTCTTC

D: TRBD2
size: -
J: TRBJ2-7
V: TRBV4-3
CDR3: CASSQGKRELYEQYF
DNA: TGCGCCAGCAGCCAAGGGAAGCGGGAGTTGTACGAGCAGTACTTC

D: -
size: -
J: TRBJ1-2
V: TRBV5-8
CDR3: CASSVEGRREVEGYTF
DNA: TGTGCCAGCAGCGTGGAAGGTCGCAGGGAGGTTGAGGGCTACACCTTC

D: TRBD1
size: -
J: TRBJ1-2
V: TRBV28
CDR3: CASRTRDRILINYGYTF
DNA: TGTGCCAGCAGAACCCGGGACAGGATACTCATTAACTATGGCTACACCTTC

D: TRBD2
size: -
J: TRBJ2-5
V: TRBV7-6
CDR3: CASSWGLAVQETQYF
DNA: TGTGCCAGCAGCTGGGGACTAGCGGTACAAGAGACCCAGTACTTC

D: -
size: -
J: TRBJ2-2
V: TRBV7-9
CDR3: CASSLSDTGELFF
DNA: TGTGCCAGCAGCTTATCGGACACCGGGGAGCTGTTTTTT

D: TRBD2
size: -
J: TRBJ2-7
V: TRBV14
CDR3: CASSQEGGFHEQYF
DNA: TGTGCCAGCAGCCAAGAGGGAGGGTTCCACGAGCAGTACTTC

D: -
size: -
J: TRBJ2-7
V: TRBV6-5
CDR3: CASMGRSHEQYF
DNA: TGTGCCAGCATGGGAAGGTCCCACGAGCAGTACTTC

D: -
size: -
J: TRBJ2-3
V: TRBV27
CDR3: CASGPSRSFTQYF
DNA: TGTGCCAGCGGCCCCAGCAGGTCCTTTACGCAGTATTTT

D: -
size: -
J: TRBJ1-1
V: TRBV6-1
CDR3: CASSEATGGTEAFF
DNA: TGTGCCAGCAGTGAAGCGACCGGGGGCACTGAAGCTTTCTTT

D: TRBD2
size: -
J: TRBJ2-5
V: TRBV11-2
CDR3: CASRSGLAGLEYQETQYF
DNA: TGTGCCAGCAGAAGTGGACTAGCGGGACTGGAGTACCAAGAGACCCAGTACTTC

D: TRBD1
size: -
J: TRBJ1-6
V: TRBV7-2
CDR3: CASRTGTGDSPLHF
DNA: TGTGCCAGCAGAACCGGGACAGGGGATTCACCCCTCCACTTT

D: TRBD1
size: -
J: TRBJ2-5
V: TRBV15
CDR3: CATSPGQGRETQYF
DNA: TGTGCCACCAGTCCAGGACAGGGGCGCGAGACCCAGTACTTC

D: -
size: -
J: TRBJ2-2
V: TRBV7-9
CDR3: CASSPRSEWRGTGELFF
DNA: TGTGCCAGCAGCCCCCGTAGCGAGTGGCGTGGCACCGGGGAGCTGTTTTTT

D: -
size: -
J: TRBJ2-1
V: TRBV4-1
CDR3: CASSQKSGLNNEQFF
DNA: TGCGCCAGCAGCCAGAAAAGCGGGTTAAACAATGAGCAGTTCTTC

D: -
size: -
J: TRBJ2-1
V: TRBV7-9
CDR3: CASSGIKGSSLTNEQFF
DNA: TGTGCCAGCAGTGGGATTAAGGGTTCCAGCTTGACCAATGAGCAGTTCTTC

D: TRBD1
size: few
J: TRBJ1-3
V: TRBV6-5
CDR3: CASSPDRGRNTIYF
DNA: TGTGCCAGCAGCCCCGACAGGGGTCGAAACACCATATATTTT

D: -
size: -
J: TRBJ2-7
V: TRBV9
CDR3: CASSADTTYEQYF
DNA: TGTGCCAGCAGCGCCGACACCACCTACGAGCAGTACTTC

D: TRBD1
size: -
J: TRBJ2-1
V: TRBV7-3
CDR3: CASSLGQNYNEQFF
DNA: TGTGCCAGCAGCTTGGGACAGAACTACAATGAGCAGTTCTTC